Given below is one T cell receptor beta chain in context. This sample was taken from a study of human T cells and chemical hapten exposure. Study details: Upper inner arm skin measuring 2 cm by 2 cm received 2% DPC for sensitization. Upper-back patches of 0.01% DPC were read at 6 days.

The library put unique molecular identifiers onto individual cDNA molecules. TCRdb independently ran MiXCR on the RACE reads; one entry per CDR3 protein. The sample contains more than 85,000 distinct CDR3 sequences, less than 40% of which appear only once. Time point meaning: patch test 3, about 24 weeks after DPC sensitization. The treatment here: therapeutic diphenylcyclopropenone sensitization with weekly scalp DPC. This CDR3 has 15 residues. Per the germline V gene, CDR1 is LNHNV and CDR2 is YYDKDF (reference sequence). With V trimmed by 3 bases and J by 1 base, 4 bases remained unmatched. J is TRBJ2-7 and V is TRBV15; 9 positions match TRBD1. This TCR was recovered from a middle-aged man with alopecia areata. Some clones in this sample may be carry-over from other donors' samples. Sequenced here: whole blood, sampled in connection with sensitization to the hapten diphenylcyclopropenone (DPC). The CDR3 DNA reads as TGTGCCACCAGCAGGGGAGGACAGGGGTCCTACGAGCAGTACGTC. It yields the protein CATSRGGQGSYEQYV.